Listed here are 2 T cell receptor beta chains from one sample, sequenced in a study of blood T cells in healthy people across ages. The use of a sample-barcoded 5' primer and a J-beta primer mix characterized a second PCR of roughly 7 to 11 cycles. TCRdb fed the 5' RACE reads into MiXCR, producing one record per CDR3 protein. The table records hundreds of thousands of distinct CDR3 sequences, roughly 32% of them present only once. The sample was blood. The receptors here all came from a woman aged 80 or over in good health.

This clonotype appeared many times. The chain carries TRBV7-2 and TRBJ1-5; 8 bases match TRBD1. Germline assignment: CDR1 SGHTA and CDR2 FQGNSA. V shed 5 bases and J 7 bases; nucleotides not matched to a gene: 10. This CDR3 spans 15 amino acids. The CDR3 coding sequence is TGTGCCAGCAGCGTAGAGGTACAGGGGGGGCAGCCCCAGCATTTT. This encodes CASSVEVQGGQPQHF.

The chain carries TRBV3-1 and TRBJ1-6; TRBD1 matches at 8 bases. Trimming removed 2 bases from V and 8 bases from J; junction bases left unmatched: 2. CDR1 and CDR2 from the germline V gene are LGHDT and YNNKEL (reference sequence). CDR3 size: 14 residues. CDR3 DNA sequence: TGTGCCAGCAGCCAAAACAGGGGGTATTCACCCCTCCACTTT. Protein: CASSQNRGYSPLHF.